The clone carrying this T cell receptor (beta chain) has more than one count but fewer than ten. CDR3 length: 14 residues. Trimming left V 2 bases short and J 0 bases short, with 9 bases between. Germline assignment: CDR1 SGHRS and CDR2 YFSETQ. The data derive from a study of blood T cells in healthy people across ages. About the research overall: T cells yielded about one barcoded beta molecule per two cells through template switching.

Sample-barcoded 5' priming and a J-beta primer mix drove a second PCR of 7 to 11 cycles. Each TCR beta cDNA got a 12-nucleotide random molecular identifier. CDR3-containing paired-end reads numbered at least 3 million in each sample. In TCRdb, the 5' RACE reads were re-called with MiXCR into one record per CDR3 protein. The repertoire holds about 1,800,000 distinct CDR3 sequences, with roughly 28% as singletons. The clonotype was recovered from a woman aged 30 to 39 in good health. Sequencing was performed on blood. The chain employs TRBV5-1 and TRBJ2-7; D is uncertain. The CDR3: CASSFDVVSYEQYF. The CDR3 bases are TGCGCCAGCAGCTTTGACGTAGTCTCCTACGAGCAGTACTTC.